These 23 T cell receptor beta chains share one sample of origin, sequenced in a study of blood T cells in healthy people across ages. Next came a second PCR, run for roughly 6 to 11 cycles, which used a sample-barcoded 5' primer along with a J-beta primer mix. TCRdb re-called the 5' RACE reads through MiXCR, storing one row per CDR3 protein. The sample carries just over 800,000 distinct CDR3 sequences, approximately 59% recorded once. The material sequenced was blood. These receptors were collected from a man in his thirties or forties in good health.

In its sample, this clonotype was seen many times. This rearrangement joins TRBV7-2 to TRBJ1-2; 8 nucleotides match TRBD1. This CDR3 comprises 13 residues. Germline V gives CDR1 SGHTA, CDR2 FQGNSA. The V gene end was trimmed by 1 base and the J gene end by 6 bases; junction bases not matched to a gene: 1. The CDR3, as DNA: TGTGCCAGCAGCTTAGGGACAGGGAATGGCTACACCTTC. It specifies CASSLGTGNGYTF.

As regards this clonotype: Mismatch with germline at one junction end may stem from a read error. V gene TRBV2 combines with J gene TRBJ2-5, with D perhaps matching TRBD2 (7 bases). This CDR3 region has 15 residues. CDR1 is SNHLY and CDR2 is FYNNEI in the germline V gene. CDR3 DNA: TGTGCCAGCCGTATAGGGGGGGGCTTATATGAGACCCGGTACTTC. This codes for CASRIGGGLYETRYF.

V is TRBV6-6 and J is TRBJ2-7; 7 bases align to TRBD1. V gave up 5 bases and J gave up 5 bases; unmatched junction bases: 9. The CDR3 extends over 14 amino acids. Germline-derived CDR1 and CDR2 are MNHNY and SVGAGI (reference sequence). The CDR3 loop reads CASSPTGLGDEQYF. In DNA form, the CDR3 reads TGTGCCAGCAGTCCGACAGGGCTGGGTGACGAGCAGTACTTC.

This chain uses TRBV4-2 with TRBJ1-2; 7 bases match TRBD1. V dropped 0 bases and J dropped 4; count of bases not matched to a gene: 11. The CDR3 has 17 amino acids. CDR1 LGHNA and CDR2 YNFKEQ come from the germline V gene. The CDR3: CASSQDEGQGVRYGYTF. The CDR3 region has the DNA TGTGCCAGCAGCCAAGACGAGGGGCAGGGGGTACGCTATGGCTACACCTTC.

This chain connects TRBV7-2 to TRBJ1-2, with a possible D match to TRBD1 (6 bases). The V and J ends lost 5 bases and 5 bases respectively, with 18 bases between them. There are 15 residues in the CDR3. Germline V gene sequence: CDR1 SGHTA, CDR2 FQGNSA. This CDR3 is CASSAYRVAGYGYTF. CDR3 DNA sequence: TGTGCCAGCAGCGCGTACAGGGTCGCAGGATATGGCTACACCTTC. The variable domain in full, completed from reference TRBV7-2 and TRBJ1-2, reads GAGVSQSPSNKVTEKGKDVELRCDPISGHTALYWYRQSLGQGLEFLIYFQGNSAPDKSGLPSDRFSAERTGGSVSTLTIQRTQQEDSAVYLCASSAYRVAGYGYTFGSGTRLTVV.

The chain employs TRBV15 and TRBJ1-1, with D perhaps TRBD1 (5 bases). Germline CDR1 is LNHNV and CDR2 is YYDKDF (reference sequence). CDR3 size: 15 residues. Trimming removed 0 bases from V and 11 bases from J, with 19 bases in between. The CDR3 loop reads CATSRDPGSSLQAFF. In DNA, the CDR3 is TGTGCCACCAGCAGAGACCCAGGGTCGAGCTTGCAGGCTTTCTTT.

The chain carries TRBV20-1 and TRBJ2-7; perhaps TRBD2 as D (5 bases). The germline gives CDR1 DFQATT, CDR2 SNEGSKA (reference sequence). This CDR3 has 15 residues. Trimming removed 0 bases at V and 0 bases at J, with 12 bases between. The CDR3 loop is CSARDRQRSSYEQYF. CDR3 sequence (DNA): TGCAGTGCTAGAGATCGTCAGCGGAGCTCCTACGAGCAGTACTTC.

The chain uses TRBV9 and TRBJ2-5; 9 bases match TRBD1. V shed 4 bases and J 5 bases; nucleotides not matched to a gene: 9. The CDR3 extends over 15 amino acids. Germline V gene lookup returns CDR1 SGDLS and CDR2 YYNGEE. The CDR3: CASSPPTGGMETQYF. CDR3 bases: TGTGCCAGCAGCCCTCCGACAGGGGGTATGGAGACCCAGTACTTC.

The rearrangement joins TRBV6-2 or TRBV6-3 to TRBJ2-3; D possibly uses TRBD1 or TRBD2 (5 bases each). Germline V CDR1 and CDR2: MNHEY, SVGEGT. V was shortened by 2 bases and J by 6 bases, with 18 bases between the two germline ends. The CDR3 is 16 amino acids. The CDR3 DNA reads as TGTGCCAGCAGTTACGTCGGGGCCCAATACTCTGATACGCAGTATTTT. It is translated as CASSYVGAQYSDTQYF.

This clonotype was counted once. This rearrangement joins TRBV15 to TRBJ2-1; possibly TRBD1 or TRBD2 for D (6 bases each). CDR3 length: 14 amino acids. The germline gives CDR1 LNHNV, CDR2 YYDKDF (reference sequence). The V end was cut by 5 bases, the J end by 4 bases, with 12 bases between. The CDR3, as DNA: TGTGCCACCAGCGGAGGGACATCTTACAATGAGCAGTTCTTC. It translates to CATSGGTSYNEQFF.

This chain uses TRBV5-1 with TRBJ1-5; 7 bases fit TRBD1. The germline CDR1 and CDR2 sequences are SGHRS and YFSETQ. V shed 4 bases, J shed 1 base, and the junction held 8 bases outside the gene matches. This CDR3 region has 16 residues. The CDR3 spells CASSVRDRPSNQPQHF. The CDR3, as DNA: TGCGCCAGCAGCGTCCGGGACAGACCAAGCAATCAGCCCCAGCATTTT.

The chain joins TRBV6-5 to TRBJ2-7; 8 bases are shared with TRBD1. V trimming: 5 bases; J trimming: 6 bases; junction bases outside the gene matches: 9. The CDR3 loop spans 14 amino acids. Germline values: CDR1 MNHEY, CDR2 SVGAGI. Here the CDR3 DNA reads TGTGCCAGCAGTCGGGGCCAGGGGGCGATCGAGCAGTACTTC. Translated: CASSRGQGAIEQYF.

The chain employs TRBV6-2 or TRBV6-3 and TRBJ2-7, with D uncertain. V was shortened by 5 bases and J by 6 bases, with 14 bases between the two germline ends. Germline V lookup: CDR1 MNHEY, CDR2 SVGEGT. There are 13 residues in the CDR3. This chain's CDR3 is CASSPNALGEQYF. CDR3 DNA sequence: TGTGCCAGCAGTCCTAACGCGCTCGGCGAGCAGTACTTC.

This clonotype was found a few times. V gene TRBV16 combines with J gene TRBJ1-2; 9 bases are shared with TRBD1. Germline assignment: CDR1 KGHSY and CDR2 FQNENV. Unmatched junction bases numbered 16, after V lost 1 base and J lost 4 bases. CDR3 size: 19 residues. The CDR3 nucleotides read TGTGCCAGCAGCCAATTCAGTGCGGGACAGGGAGTTCGTCTCTATGGCTACACCTTC. Its translation: CASSQFSAGQGVRLYGYTF.

The chain combines TRBV6-2 or TRBV6-3 with TRBJ2-7, with D possibly called TRBD1 or TRBD2 (5 bases each). The V gene lost 2 bases and the J gene lost 2 bases, with 13 bases spanning the gap. Germline V CDR1 and CDR2: MNHEY, SVGEGT. CDR3 length: 15 amino acids. The chain's CDR3 is CASSYMRGATYEQYF. The CDR3 DNA reads as TGTGCCAGCAGTTACATGCGAGGGGCCACCTACGAGCAGTACTTC.

This clonotype was seen a few times. The rearrangement joins TRBV7-3 to TRBJ2-7, with D uncertain. V was cut by 5 bases and J by 3 bases, with 8 bases left in between. CDR3 length: 12 amino acids. Looked up from germline, CDR1 is SGHTA and CDR2 is FQGTGA. This chain's CDR3 is CASSPGNYEQYF. DNA of the CDR3: TGTGCCAGCAGCCCTGGGAACTACGAGCAGTACTTC.

The chain joins TRBV11-1 to TRBJ1-2; 7 nucleotides match TRBD1. J gave up 8 bases and V 0 bases, and 6 bases lay outside the gene matches. Looked up from germline, CDR1 is SGHAT and CDR2 is FQDESV (reference sequence). The CDR3 totals 14 residues. CDR3 protein: CASSLAKSTGGYTF. CDR3 DNA: TGTGCCAGCAGCTTAGCAAAATCGACAGGGGGCTACACCTTC.

This chain connects TRBV12-3 or TRBV12-4 to TRBJ2-5; D is unresolved. Trimming shortened V by 5 bases and J by 2 bases, and 12 bases separated the two germline ends. The CDR3 runs to 14 residues. CDR3 in DNA: TGTGCCAGCAGTGGACCTGACGGGCAAGAGACCCAGTACTTC. Protein sequence: CASSGPDGQETQYF.

V is TRBV27 and J is TRBJ2-6; 12 nucleotides line up with TRBD1. Germline trimming cut 5 bases from V and 1 base from J; bases unmatched to any gene: 12. The CDR3 runs to 20 residues. Germline CDR1 MNHEY, CDR2 SMNVEV (reference sequence). The CDR3, as DNA: TGTGCCAGCAGTGGGGACAGGGGGCTATTATATCTTTCTGGGGCCAACGTCCTGACTTTC. It codes for CASSGDRGLLYLSGANVLTF.

V is TRBV28 and J is TRBJ2-3; TRBD2 matches 10 bases. V shed 6 bases and J 0 bases; nucleotides not matched to a gene: 3. Germline values: CDR1 MDHEN, CDR2 SYDVKM. CDR3 size: 15 residues. CDR3 in amino acids: CASSPAGGSTDTQYF. CDR3 sequence (DNA): TGTGCCAGCAGCCCAGCGGGGGGGAGCACAGATACGCAGTATTTT.

The chain is built from TRBV3-1 and TRBJ2-3; D gene unclear. Germline V gives CDR1 LGHDT, CDR2 YNNKEL (reference sequence). Trimming left V 2 bases short and J 4 bases short, with 10 bases between. The CDR3 runs to 14 residues. The CDR3 DNA is TGTGCCAGCAGCCAAAGAAGTGCCGCAGATACGCAGTATTTT. Protein sequence: CASSQRSAADTQYF.

The rearrangement links TRBV10-3 to TRBJ2-3; D is undetermined. The CDR3 runs 13 residues. The germline V and J ends were trimmed by 4 bases and 2 bases, with 7 bases remaining between them. Germline CDR1 ENHRY, CDR2 SYGVKD. The CDR3 here is CAISVAVTDTQYF. For the CDR3, the DNA is TGTGCCATCAGTGTAGCCGTCACAGATACGCAGTATTTT.

The rearrangement joins TRBV9 to TRBJ1-5; 9 bases align to TRBD1. Per germline, CDR1 SGDLS and CDR2 YYNGEE. The CDR3 consists of 16 residues. Trimming took 4 bases from V and 2 from J; bases not matched to a gene: 7. Here the CDR3 DNA reads TGTGCCAGCAGCCCAGGGACAGGGTCTCGCAATCAGCCCCAGCATTTT. The encoded protein is CASSPGTGSRNQPQHF. Supplemented by reference TRBV9 and TRBJ1-5, the full variable domain reads DSGVTQTPKHLITATGQRVTLRCSPRSGDLSVYWYQQSLDQGLQFLIQYYNGEERAKGNILERFSAQQFPDLHSELNLSSLELGDSALYFCASSPGTGSRNQPQHFGDGTRLSIL.